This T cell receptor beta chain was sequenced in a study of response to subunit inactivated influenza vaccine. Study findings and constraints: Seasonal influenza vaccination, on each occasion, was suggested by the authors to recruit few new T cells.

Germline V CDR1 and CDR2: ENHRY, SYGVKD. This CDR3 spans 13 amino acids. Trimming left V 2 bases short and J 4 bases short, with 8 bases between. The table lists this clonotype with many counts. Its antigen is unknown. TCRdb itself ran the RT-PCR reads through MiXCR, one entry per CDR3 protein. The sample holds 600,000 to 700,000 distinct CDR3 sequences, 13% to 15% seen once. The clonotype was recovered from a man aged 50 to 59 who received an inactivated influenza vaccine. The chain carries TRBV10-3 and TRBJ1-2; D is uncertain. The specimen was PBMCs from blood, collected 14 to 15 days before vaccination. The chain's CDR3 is CAISEGRAYGYTF. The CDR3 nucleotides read TGTGCCATCAGTGAGGGTAGGGCCTATGGCTACACCTTC.